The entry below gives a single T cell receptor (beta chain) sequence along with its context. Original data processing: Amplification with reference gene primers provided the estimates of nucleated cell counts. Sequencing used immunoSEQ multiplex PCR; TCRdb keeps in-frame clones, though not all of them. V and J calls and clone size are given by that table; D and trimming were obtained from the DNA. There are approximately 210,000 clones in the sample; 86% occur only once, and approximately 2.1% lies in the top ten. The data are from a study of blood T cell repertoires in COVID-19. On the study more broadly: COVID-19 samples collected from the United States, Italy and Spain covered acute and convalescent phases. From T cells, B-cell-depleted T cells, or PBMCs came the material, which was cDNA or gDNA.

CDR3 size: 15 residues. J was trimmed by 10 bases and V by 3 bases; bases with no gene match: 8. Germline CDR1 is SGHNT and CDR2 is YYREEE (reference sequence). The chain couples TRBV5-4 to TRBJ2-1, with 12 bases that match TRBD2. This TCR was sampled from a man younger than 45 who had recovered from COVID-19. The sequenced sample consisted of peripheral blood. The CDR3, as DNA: TGTGCCAGCAGCTACCCTAGCGGGGGGGTAGGGGAGCAGTTCTTC. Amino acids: CASSYPSGGVGEQFF.